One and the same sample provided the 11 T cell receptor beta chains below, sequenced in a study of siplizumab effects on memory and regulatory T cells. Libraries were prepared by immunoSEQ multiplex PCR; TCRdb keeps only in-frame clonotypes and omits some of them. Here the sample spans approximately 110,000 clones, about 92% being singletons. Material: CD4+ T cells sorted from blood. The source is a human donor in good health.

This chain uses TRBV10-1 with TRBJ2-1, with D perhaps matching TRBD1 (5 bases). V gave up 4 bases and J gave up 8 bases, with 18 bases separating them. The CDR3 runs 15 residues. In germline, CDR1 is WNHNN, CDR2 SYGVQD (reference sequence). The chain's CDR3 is CASSGKGVRIDEQFF. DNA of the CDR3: TGCGCCAGCAGTGGAAAAGGGGTTAGAATCGATGAGCAGTTCTTC.

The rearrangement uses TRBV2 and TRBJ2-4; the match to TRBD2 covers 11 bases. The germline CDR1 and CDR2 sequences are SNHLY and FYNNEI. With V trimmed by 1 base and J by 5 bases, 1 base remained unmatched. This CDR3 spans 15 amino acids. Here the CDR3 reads CASSEVAGGQNIQYF. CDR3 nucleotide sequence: TGTGCCAGCAGTGAAGTAGCGGGGGGGCAAAACATTCAGTACTTC.

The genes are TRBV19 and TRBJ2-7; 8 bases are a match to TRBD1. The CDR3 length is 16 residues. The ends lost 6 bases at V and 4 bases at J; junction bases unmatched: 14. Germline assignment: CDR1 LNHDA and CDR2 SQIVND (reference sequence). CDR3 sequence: CASRPGQGIPPYEQYF. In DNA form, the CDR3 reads TGTGCCAGTAGACCCGGACAGGGAATACCTCCGTACGAGCAGTACTTC. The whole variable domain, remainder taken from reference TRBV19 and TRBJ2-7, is DGGITQSPKYLFRKEGQNVTLSCEQNLNHDAMYWYRQDPGQGLRLIYYSQIVNDFQKGDIAEGYSVSREKKESFPLTVTSAQKNPTAFYLCASRPGQGIPPYEQYFGPGTRLTVT.

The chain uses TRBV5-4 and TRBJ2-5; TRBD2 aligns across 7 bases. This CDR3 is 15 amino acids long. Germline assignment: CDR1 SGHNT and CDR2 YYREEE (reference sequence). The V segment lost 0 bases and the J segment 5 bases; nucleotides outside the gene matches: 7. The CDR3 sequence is CASSLELAPRETQYF. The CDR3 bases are TGTGCCAGCAGCTTGGAACTAGCGCCCCGGGAGACCCAGTACTTC.

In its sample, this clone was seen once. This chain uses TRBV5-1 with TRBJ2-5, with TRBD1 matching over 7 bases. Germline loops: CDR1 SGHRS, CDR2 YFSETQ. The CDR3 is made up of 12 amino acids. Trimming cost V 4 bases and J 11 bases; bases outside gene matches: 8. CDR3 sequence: CASSPSGTEQYF. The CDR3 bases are TGCGCCAGCAGCCCTTCGGGGACAGAACAGTACTTC.

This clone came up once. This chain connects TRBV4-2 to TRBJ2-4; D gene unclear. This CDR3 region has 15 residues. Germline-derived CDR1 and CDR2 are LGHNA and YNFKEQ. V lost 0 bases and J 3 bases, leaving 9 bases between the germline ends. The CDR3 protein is CASSQDFASKNIQYF. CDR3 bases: TGTGCCAGCAGCCAAGATTTCGCTAGCAAAAACATTCAGTACTTC.

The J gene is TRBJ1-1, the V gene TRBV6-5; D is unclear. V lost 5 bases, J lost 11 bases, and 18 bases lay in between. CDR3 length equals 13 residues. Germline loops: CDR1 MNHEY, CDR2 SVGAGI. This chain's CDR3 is CASSPQFRAWAFF. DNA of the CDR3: TGTGCCAGCAGTCCCCAATTCCGGGCTTGGGCTTTCTTT.

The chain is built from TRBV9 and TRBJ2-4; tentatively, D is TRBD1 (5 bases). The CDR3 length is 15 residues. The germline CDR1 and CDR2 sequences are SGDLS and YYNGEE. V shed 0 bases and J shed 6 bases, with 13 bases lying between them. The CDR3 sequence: CASSVASVGVNIQYF. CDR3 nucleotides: TGTGCCAGCAGCGTAGCTTCGGTAGGGGTAAACATTCAGTACTTC.

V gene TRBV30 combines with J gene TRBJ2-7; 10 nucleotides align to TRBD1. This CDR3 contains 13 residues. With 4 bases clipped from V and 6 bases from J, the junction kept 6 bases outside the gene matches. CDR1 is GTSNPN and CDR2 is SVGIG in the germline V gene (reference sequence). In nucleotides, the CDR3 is TGTGCCTGGAAGCGGACAGGGGGTCGCGAGCAGTACTTC. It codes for CAWKRTGGREQYF.

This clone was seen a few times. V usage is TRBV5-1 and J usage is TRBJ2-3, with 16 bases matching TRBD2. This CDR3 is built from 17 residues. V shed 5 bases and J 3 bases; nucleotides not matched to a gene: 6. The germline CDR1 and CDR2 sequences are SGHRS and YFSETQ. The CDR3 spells CASRPGTSGGATDTQYF. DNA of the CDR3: TGCGCCAGCAGGCCCGGGACTAGCGGGGGGGCTACAGATACGCAGTATTTT.

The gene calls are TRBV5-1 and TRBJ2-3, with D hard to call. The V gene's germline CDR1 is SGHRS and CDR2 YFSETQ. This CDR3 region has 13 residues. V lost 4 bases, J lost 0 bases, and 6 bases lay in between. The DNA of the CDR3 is TGCGCCAGCAGCCAACCGAGCACAGATACGCAGTATTTT. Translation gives CASSQPSTDTQYF. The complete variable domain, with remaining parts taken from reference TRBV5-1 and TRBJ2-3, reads KAGVTQTPRYLIKTRGQQVTLSCSPISGHRSVSWYQQTPGQGLQFLFEYFSETQRNKGNFPGRFSGRQFSNSRSEMNVSTLELGDSALYLCASSQPSTDTQYFGPGTRLTVL.